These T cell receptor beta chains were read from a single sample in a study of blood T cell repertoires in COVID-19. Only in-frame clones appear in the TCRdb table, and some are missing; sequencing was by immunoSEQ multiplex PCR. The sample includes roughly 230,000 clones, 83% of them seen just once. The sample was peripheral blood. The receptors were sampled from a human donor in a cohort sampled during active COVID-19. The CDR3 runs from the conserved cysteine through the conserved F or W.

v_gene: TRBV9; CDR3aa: CASSVQGTGNTIYF
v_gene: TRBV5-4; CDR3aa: CASSLKRGYNEQFF
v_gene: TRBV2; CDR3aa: CASSFGVSDTLIAKNIQYF
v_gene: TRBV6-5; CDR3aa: CASKSNPSAGELFF
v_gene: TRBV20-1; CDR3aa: CSASEGPGQPQHF
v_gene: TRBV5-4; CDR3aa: CASSLGQGPWETQYF
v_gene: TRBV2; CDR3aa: CASRGDRGHQETQYF
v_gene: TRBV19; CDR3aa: CASRMRGQETYEQYF
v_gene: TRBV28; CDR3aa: CASSTQGGYEQYF
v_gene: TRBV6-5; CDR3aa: CASSQGVTYEQYF
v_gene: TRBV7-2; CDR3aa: CASSRDRLGQPQHF
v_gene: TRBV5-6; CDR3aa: CASSHYRDSGNTIYF
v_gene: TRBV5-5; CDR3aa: CASSIQSHSPLHF
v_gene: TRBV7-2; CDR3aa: CASSLGQGSYYEQYF
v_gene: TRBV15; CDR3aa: CATSRDFTGELFF